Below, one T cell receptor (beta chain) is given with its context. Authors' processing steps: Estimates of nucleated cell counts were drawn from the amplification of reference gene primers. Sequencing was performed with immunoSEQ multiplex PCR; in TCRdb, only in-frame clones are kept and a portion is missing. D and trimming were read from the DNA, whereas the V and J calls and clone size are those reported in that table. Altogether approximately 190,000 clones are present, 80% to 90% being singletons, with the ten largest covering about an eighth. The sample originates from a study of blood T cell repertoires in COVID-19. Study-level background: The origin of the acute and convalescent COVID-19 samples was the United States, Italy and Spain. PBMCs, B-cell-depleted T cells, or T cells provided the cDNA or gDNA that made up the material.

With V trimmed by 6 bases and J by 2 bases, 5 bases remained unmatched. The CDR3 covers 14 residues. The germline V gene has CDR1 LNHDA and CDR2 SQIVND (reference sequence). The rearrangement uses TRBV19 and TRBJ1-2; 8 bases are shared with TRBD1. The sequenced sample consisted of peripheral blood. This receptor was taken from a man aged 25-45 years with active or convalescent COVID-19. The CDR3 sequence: CASSLTGENYGYTF. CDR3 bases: TGTGCCAGTAGCCTGACAGGGGAGAACTATGGCTACACCTTC.